The 9 T cell receptor beta chains listed next were all sequenced from one sample in a study of CD8+CD57+ T cells in acquired aplastic anemia. TCR beta VDJ and CDR3 profiling used genomic DNA as template. Each CDR3 protein is one row after TCRdb ran MiXCR on the reads. Among a few hundred thousand distinct CDR3 sequences listed, 50% to 70% were seen once. Specimen: sorted CD4+, CD8+, or CD8+CD57+ T cells (not recorded which) from PBMCs. The receptor source for this set is a human donor with severe aplastic anemia or a healthy control (not recorded which).

The chain is built from TRBV5-5 and TRBJ1-5; D not certain. The length of the CDR3 is 14 residues. V dropped 0 bases and J dropped 4 bases, with 8 bases sitting between them. From germline, CDR1 is SGHKS and CDR2 YYEKEE (reference sequence). CDR3 nucleotide sequence: TGTGCCAGCAGCTTGGACGGAACAAATCAGCCCCAGCATTTT. Translating gives CASSLDGTNQPQHF.

There are many counts of this clonotype. The chain recombines TRBV12-3 or TRBV12-4 with TRBJ2-1; tentatively, D is TRBD2 (5 bases). This CDR3 region has 15 residues. Trimming removed 3 bases from V and 8 bases from J, with 17 bases in between. Here the CDR3 DNA reads TGTGCCAGCAGTTTCTCCGGGATGGTTTGGCATGAGCAGTTCTTC. Its protein is CASSFSGMVWHEQFF.

The V and J genes are TRBV20-1 and TRBJ1-2; 8 bases are shared with TRBD1. This CDR3 spans 12 amino acids. The trim removed 6 bases at V and 5 bases at J, leaving 5 bases unmatched. Germline-derived CDR1 and CDR2 are DFQATT and SNEGSKA (reference sequence). The CDR3 coding sequence is TGCAGTGCACGGACAGGGAAGTATGGCTACACCTTC. Translated: CSARTGKYGYTF.

This clonotype was seen repeatedly, ten times or more. The chain carries TRBV28 and TRBJ2-7; D is perhaps TRBD1 or TRBD2 (6 bases each). The CDR3 has 13 amino acids. The V gene lost 6 bases and the J gene lost 2 bases, with 11 bases spanning the gap. Per the germline V gene, CDR1 is MDHEN and CDR2 is SYDVKM. The DNA of the CDR3 is TGTGCCAGCAGCCGGGGGCTCCCCTACGAGCAGTACTTC. As protein: CASSRGLPYEQYF.

The chain uses TRBV11-1 and TRBJ2-1; possible D gene TRBD2, 6 bases. CDR3 length equals 12 residues. Trimming took off 2 bases at V and 14 bases at J, with 13 bases between the two ends. Germline assignment: CDR1 SGHAT and CDR2 FQDESV (reference sequence). The CDR3 region is CASSLNGGLEFF. CDR3 sequence (DNA): TGTGCCAGCAGCTTAAACGGGGGTTTGGAGTTCTTC.

CDR3 bases: TGTGCCAGCAGCGTAGGACTAGGGCAGCAGTTCTTC. Its translation is CASSVGLGQQFF. The gene calls are TRBV9 and TRBJ2-1; TRBD2 is a possible D gene (6 bases). V lost 0 bases, J lost 11 bases, and 9 bases lay in between. This CDR3 comprises 12 residues. Germline V CDR1 and CDR2: SGDLS, YYNGEE. Full variable domain (remainder filled in from reference TRBV9 and TRBJ2-1): DSGVTQTPKHLITATGQRVTLRCSPRSGDLSVYWYQQSLDQGLQFLIQYYNGEERAKGNILERFSAQQFPDLHSELNLSSLELGDSALYFCASSVGLGQQFFGPGTRLTVL.

This clonotype was observed a single time. The genes are TRBV15 and TRBJ1-2, with 7 bases that match TRBD1. V lost 0 bases, J lost 4 bases, and 11 bases stayed unmatched. The CDR3 is made up of 17 amino acids. Germline CDR1 reads LNHNV; CDR2 reads YYDKDF (reference sequence). The DNA of the CDR3 is TGTGCCACCAGCAGAGATGGCGCGGCAGGGGGAGCCTATGGCTACACCTTC. Translated: CATSRDGAAGGAYGYTF.

The chain has TRBV10-1 and TRBJ1-4, with TRBD1 matching 10 bases. The CDR3 loop spans 14 amino acids. The germline gives CDR1 WNHNN, CDR2 SYGVQD (reference sequence). The ends lost 6 bases at V and 7 bases at J; junction bases unmatched: 5. CDR3 sequence (DNA): TGCGCCAGCAGACCGGGACAGGGGTGTGAAAAACTGTTTTTT. Translation gives CASRPGQGCEKLFF.

This clonotype has ten or more counts. J is TRBJ1-3 and V is TRBV6-1; D is unresolved. The V end lost 1 base, the J end lost 3 bases, and 10 bases lay between the germline ends. CDR1 and CDR2 from the germline V gene are MNHNS and SASEGT. The CDR3 contains 15 residues. The CDR3 coding sequence is TGTGCCAGCAGTGAAGAAGTCTGGGGTGGAAACACCATATATTTT. It encodes CASSEEVWGGNTIYF.